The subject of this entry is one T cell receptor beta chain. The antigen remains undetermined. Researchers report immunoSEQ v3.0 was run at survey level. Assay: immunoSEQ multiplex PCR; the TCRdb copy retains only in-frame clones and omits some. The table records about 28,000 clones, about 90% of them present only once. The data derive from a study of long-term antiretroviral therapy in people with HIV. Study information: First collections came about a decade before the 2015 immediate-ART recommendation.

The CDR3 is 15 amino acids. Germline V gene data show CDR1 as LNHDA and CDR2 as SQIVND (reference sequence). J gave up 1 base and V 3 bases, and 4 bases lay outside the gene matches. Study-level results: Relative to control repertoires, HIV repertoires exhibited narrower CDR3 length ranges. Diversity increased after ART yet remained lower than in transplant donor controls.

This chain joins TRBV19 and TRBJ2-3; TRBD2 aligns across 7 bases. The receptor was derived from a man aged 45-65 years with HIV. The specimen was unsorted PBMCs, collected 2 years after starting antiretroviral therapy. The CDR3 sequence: CASSMPSGGTDTQYF. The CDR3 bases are TGTGCCAGTAGTATGCCCAGCGGGGGCACAGATACGCAGTATTTT. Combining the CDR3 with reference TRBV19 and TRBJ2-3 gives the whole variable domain DGGITQSPKYLFRKEGQNVTLSCEQNLNHDAMYWYRQDPGQGLRLIYYSQIVNDFQKGDIAEGYSVSREKKESFPLTVTSAQKNPTAFYLCASSMPSGGTDTQYFGPGTRLTVL.